The entry below gives a single TCR beta chain sequence along with its context. Its antigen is unknown. This entry comes from a study of T cells in localized non-small cell lung cancer. The protocol was immunoSEQ multiplex PCR, while the TCRdb copy is restricted to in-frame clones and leaves out a portion. Of around 100,000 clones in the sample, approximately 88% were seen once. Study observations and caveats: There were a median 57 of the top 100 tumor clones appearing in adjacent lung. The study found T cell clonality highest in uninvolved adjacent lung, above tumor. The tumor had only one region sequenced, so heterogeneity remains possible.

The CDR3 extends over 12 amino acids. Germline V lookup: CDR1 MDHEN, CDR2 SYDVKM. The V end was cut by 9 bases, the J end by 13 bases, with 21 bases between. This chain uses TRBV28 with TRBJ1-2, with TRBD1 as a possible D gene (6 bases). Sample: peripheral blood, taken before any cancer treatment. This clonotype was obtained from a man aged 40 to 69 with stage I squamous cell lung carcinoma. CDR3 coding DNA: TGTGCCAGTCCACCGGGACAACCCGAGAGCACCTTC. Encoded protein: CASPPGQPESTF.